These 14 T cell receptor beta chains originate from one sample sequenced in a study of cytomegalovirus exposure and HLA in healthy donors. In the PCR, 60 Vbeta and 13 Jbeta primers were used. Only in-frame clones appear in the TCRdb table, and some are missing; sequencing was by immunoSEQ multiplex PCR. This table holds approximately 110,000 clones, 55% to 65% found once. Sequencing used PBMCs. The receptors derive from a woman younger than 45 in good health and CMV-seronegative.

The CDR3 DNA reads as TGCAGCGTTGCCACAGGGTCGGGAGAGACCCAGTACTTC. Translating it yields CSVATGSGETQYF. V and J are TRBV29-1 and TRBJ2-5, with a possible D match to TRBD1 (6 bases). CDR3 size: 13 residues. Trimming left V 4 bases short and J 4 bases short, with 13 bases between. CDR1 and CDR2 from the germline V gene are SQVTM and ANQGSEA.

V and J are TRBV19 and TRBJ1-2; D gene unclear. The CDR3 spans 17 residues. Trimming took off 9 bases at V and 1 base at J, with 24 bases between the two ends. Germline loops: CDR1 LNHDA, CDR2 SQIVND (reference sequence). The CDR3 sequence: CASSPFGGRMNNYGYTF. The DNA for the CDR3 is TGTGCCAGCTCCCCCTTCGGAGGACGGATGAATAACTATGGCTACACCTTC.

The chain uses TRBV7-2 and TRBJ2-1; no reliable D call. The CDR3 has 13 residues. Per germline, CDR1 SGHTA and CDR2 FQGNSA. V lost 4 bases, J lost 4 bases, and 8 bases lay in between. Here the CDR3 reads CASSSYSYNEQFF. The CDR3 nucleotides read TGTGCCAGCAGCTCCTACTCTTACAATGAGCAGTTCTTC.

This rearrangement joins TRBV6-5 to TRBJ2-7; weak D call: TRBD1 (5 bases). The ends were cut back, 2 bases at V and 3 bases at J, with 11 bases in the middle. Germline CDR1 MNHEY, CDR2 SVGAGI. This CDR3 contains 14 residues. CDR3 nucleotide sequence: TGTGCCAGCAGTTACCTGGACAAAGGCTACGAGCAGTACTTC. It encodes CASSYLDKGYEQYF.

This clone was observed a handful of times. The rearrangement uses TRBV5-1 and TRBJ2-1, with D possibly TRBD2 on 5 matching bases. The germline V gene encodes CDR1 SGHRS and CDR2 YFSETQ. There are 14 residues in the CDR3. The V gene lost 5 bases and the J gene lost 8 bases, with 17 bases spanning the gap. In nucleotides, the CDR3 is TGCGCCAGCAGTTCGGACTCGCCCCGGGATGAGCAGTTCTTC. Its translation: CASSSDSPRDEQFF. The full variable domain, completed using reference TRBV5-1 and TRBJ2-1, is KAGVTQTPRYLIKTRGQQVTLSCSPISGHRSVSWYQQTPGQGLQFLFEYFSETQRNKGNFPGRFSGRQFSNSRSEMNVSTLELGDSALYLCASSSDSPRDEQFFGPGTRLTVL.

V usage is TRBV28 and J usage is TRBJ2-5, with TRBD2 matching over 9 bases. This CDR3 has 16 residues. Germline CDR1 is MDHEN and CDR2 is SYDVKM. V shed 2 bases, J shed 2 bases, and the junction held 6 bases outside the gene matches. The CDR3 DNA is TGTGCCAGCAGTTTAAGCGGGGGGCCGGATCAAGAGACCCAGTACTTC. It encodes CASSLSGGPDQETQYF.

The J gene is TRBJ2-3, the V gene TRBV4-2; 8 bases fit TRBD2. Per the germline V gene, CDR1 is LGHNA and CDR2 is YNFKEQ. V was pared by 5 bases and J by 2 bases, with 9 bases of the junction left unmatched. The CDR3 has 16 amino acids. This chain's CDR3 is CASSTRAGVATDTQYF. CDR3 DNA sequence: TGTGCCAGCAGCACCCGAGCGGGAGTGGCCACAGATACGCAGTATTTT.

This clone was counted between two and nine times. The chain employs TRBV6-5 and TRBJ1-1, with D uncertain. The CDR3 length is 14 residues. Deletions cut 6 bases from V and 0 bases from J, with 11 bases between. Germline CDR1 is MNHEY and CDR2 is SVGAGI. CDR3 loop: CASREQLMNTEAFF. The CDR3 nucleotides read TGTGCCAGCAGGGAACAGCTCATGAACACTGAAGCTTTCTTT.

The V call is TRBV19, the J call TRBJ2-2, with TRBD2 matching 7 bases. Germline CDR1 LNHDA, CDR2 SQIVND (reference sequence). V was pared by 3 bases and J by 2 bases, with 6 bases of the junction left unmatched. The CDR3 is made up of 16 amino acids. The DNA of the CDR3 is TGTGCCAGTAGTATCCGAGCTAGCGGAAACACCGGGGAGCTGTTTTTT. Amino acids: CASSIRASGNTGELFF.

The chain employs TRBV5-4 and TRBJ1-6, with 11 nucleotides matching TRBD1. This CDR3 has 17 amino acids. V lost 0 bases, J lost 8 bases, and 7 bases stayed unmatched. The germline V gene has CDR1 SGHNT and CDR2 YYREEE (reference sequence). CDR3 in amino acids: CASSLGGTGGMDSPLHF. For the CDR3, the DNA is TGTGCCAGCAGCTTGGGGGGGACAGGGGGAATGGATTCACCCCTCCACTTT.

The chain joins TRBV27 to TRBJ1-2; D not certain. CDR3 length: 13 residues. The germline gives CDR1 MNHEY, CDR2 SMNVEV (reference sequence). Between the trimmed V and J ends, which lost 8 bases and 8 bases, there was a span of 18 bases. CDR3 in amino acids: CASRPRGSSGYTF. The CDR3 DNA reads TGTGCCAGCCGTCCTCGGGGATCGAGCGGCTACACCTTC.

The table lists this clone with a few counts. The V gene is TRBV10-3, the J gene TRBJ1-2, with D possibly TRBD1 on 6 matching bases. From germline, CDR1 is ENHRY and CDR2 SYGVKD. The V and J ends lost 6 bases and 6 bases respectively, with 11 bases between them. The CDR3 sequence is 12 residues long. DNA of the CDR3: TGTGCCATCAGCACCGACAGGAATGGCTACACCTTC. The encoded protein is CAISTDRNGYTF.

This clone was detected only a few times. This chain connects TRBV6-5 to TRBJ2-3; 9 positions agree with TRBD2. Germline-derived CDR1 and CDR2 are MNHEY and SVGAGI. Trimming at V came to 2 bases and at J to 1 base, leaving 4 bases not matched to a gene. The CDR3 totals 16 residues. CDR3 coding DNA: TGTGCCAGCAGTTACCGCGGGAGGGCGGGCACAGATACGCAGTATTTT. Amino acids: CASSYRGRAGTDTQYF.

This clone was picked up a small number of times. V and J are TRBV6-4 and TRBJ2-2, with 12 bases matching TRBD2. CDR1 MRHNA and CDR2 SNTAGT come from the germline V gene. The CDR3 has 16 amino acids. V gave up 2 bases and J gave up 3 bases; unmatched junction bases: 1. CDR3 protein: CASSDRLAGDTGELFF. The CDR3, as DNA: TGTGCCAGCAGTGACAGACTAGCGGGGGACACCGGGGAGCTGTTTTTT.